The rows below give T cell receptor beta chains drawn from one sample of a study of cytomegalovirus exposure and HLA in healthy donors. Repertoires were generated with immunoSEQ multiplex PCR, while TCRdb's copy carries only in-frame clones and drops some. The data contain roughly 170,000 clones, approximately 80% of them singletons. Sequencing was done on a sample of PBMCs. The receptors were gathered from a woman between 50 and 59 years old in good health and CMV-seropositive. CDR3s include the opening cysteine and the closing phenylalanine or tryptophan. The order of the fields is J gene, D gene, clone size, V gene, CDR3 DNA, CDR3 protein. The D gene is left open where the match is weak. A row's size may be missing; if present it is once, few, many or a size class.

>TRBJ1-1|-|few|TRBV19
TGTGCCAGTAGTATAACGGCGGGGGTCCTGAACACTGAAGCTTTCTTT
CASSITAGVLNTEAFF
>TRBJ1-5|-|-|TRBV6-5
TGTGCCAGCAGGCCCCCAGGCAGTAGCAATCAGCCCCAGCATTTT
CASRPPGSSNQPQHF
>TRBJ1-1|-|-|TRBV5-4
TGTGCCAGCAGCTTGGCAGGAGGAGACACTGAAGCTTTCTTT
CASSLAGGDTEAFF
>TRBJ1-4|TRBD1|-|TRBV11-2
TGTGCCAGCAGCCCAACAGGGGGCCCCGCCAACGATGAAAAACTGTTTTTT
CASSPTGGPANDEKLFF
>TRBJ2-3|TRBD2|-|TRBV29-1
TGCAGCGGTACTAGCGGGGGCACGACCCACACAGATACGCAGTATTTT
CSGTSGGTTHTDTQYF
>TRBJ1-2|-|-|TRBV6-5
TGTGCCAGCACCCGGGGGGGGTATGGCTACACCTTC
CASTRGGYGYTF
>TRBJ2-7|-|-|TRBV4-3
TGCGCCAGCAGCCAAGAAGCAGGGAACTCCTACGAGCAGTACTTC
CASSQEAGNSYEQYF
>TRBJ2-7|TRBD2|-|TRBV5-1
TGCGCCAGCCGCTCCAAGCGGGAGGGGCACGAGCAGTACTTC
CASRSKREGHEQYF
>TRBJ1-3|-|-|TRBV5-1
TGCGCCAGCAGCTTGGACGGTGGAAACACCATATATTTT
CASSLDGGNTIYF
>TRBJ2-7|-|-|TRBV19
TGTGCCAGTAGTGTGCCGGGACTCGAGCAGTACTTC
CASSVPGLEQYF
>TRBJ2-1|TRBD2|-|TRBV4-2
TGTGCCAGCAGCCAGGGGACTAGCGGGGGTTACAATGAGCAGTTCTTC
CASSQGTSGGYNEQFF
>TRBJ1-5|TRBD1|-|TRBV19
TGTGCCAGTAGTATAAGGACAGGCGTCAATCAGCCCCAGCATTTT
CASSIRTGVNQPQHF
>TRBJ1-2|-|-|TRBV5-4
TGTGCCAGCAGCTTAGCAGGGTTGGAGGGCTACACCTTC
CASSLAGLEGYTF
>TRBJ1-1|-|-|TRBV19
TGTGCCAGTTCTCAAGGCGGAGGGTACACTGAAGCTTTCTTT
CASSQGGGYTEAFF
>TRBJ2-3|-|-|TRBV4-2
TGTGCCAGCAGCCAACCTATGACTACCCCGCGCACAGATACGCAGTATTTT
CASSQPMTTPRTDTQYF
>TRBJ2-7|TRBD2|-|TRBV4-1
TGCGCCAGCAGCCAGACCGGGGGGGCCTACGAGCAGTACTTC
CASSQTGGAYEQYF
>TRBJ1-5|-|-|TRBV6-6
TGTGCCAGCAGTTATCAGGATCAGCCCCAGCATTTT
CASSYQDQPQHF
>TRBJ2-7|-|-|TRBV7-6
TGTGCCAGCAGCGAAGCCCCCGGGGGCGAGCAGTACTTC
CASSEAPGGEQYF
>TRBJ2-1|-|-|TRBV11-2
TGTGCCAGCAGCCCGTCGACAGGTTGGAATGAGCAGTTCTTC
CASSPSTGWNEQFF
>TRBJ2-1|-|-|TRBV6-6
TGTGCCAGCACTCTACCGACAGCTTACAATGAGCAGTTCTTC
CASTLPTAYNEQFF
>TRBJ2-3|TRBD2|-|TRBV4-3
TGCGCCAGCAGCCAGTTGACTAGCGGGGGAACTAGCACAGATACGCAGTATTTT
CASSQLTSGGTSTDTQYF
>TRBJ2-7|-|-|TRBV19
TGTGCCAGTAGTACCCAGGGGATTGACTACGAGCAGTACTTC
CASSTQGIDYEQYF
>TRBJ2-2|-|few|TRBV5-1
TGCGCCAGCAGCTTAACGGCCGGGGGTGCCGGGGAGCTGTTTTTT
CASSLTAGGAGELFF
>TRBJ1-2|-|-|TRBV6-6
TGTGCCAGCCGGGATCCATCCTATGGCTACACCTTC
CASRDPSYGYTF
>TRBJ1-1|TRBD1|-|TRBV15
TGTGCCACCAGCAGATTCGGACAGGGGGCGTCAGAAGCTTTCTTT
CATSRFGQGASEAFF
>TRBJ2-5|-|few|TRBV28
TGTGCCAGCAGTGTAGCTTGGGAGACCCAGTACTTC
CASSVAWETQYF
>TRBJ2-3|-|-|TRBV9
TGTGCCAGCAGCGTCCGGAGAGTCTACGATTTTCCAGATACGCAGTATTTT
CASSVRRVYDFPDTQYF
>TRBJ2-3|-|-|TRBV18
TGTGCCAGCTCACCACATCAGCGTGACACGCAGTATTTT
CASSPHQRDTQYF
>TRBJ1-3|-|-|TRBV28
TGTGCCAGCAGTTTCGGGTCTGGAAACACCATATATTTT
CASSFGSGNTIYF
>TRBJ1-1|-|-|TRBV27
TGTGCCAGCAGTTTACCAGGGGCTGAAGCTTTCTTT
CASSLPGAEAFF
>TRBJ2-5|-|-|TRBV10-1
TGCGCCAGCAGTGGGGCGCACGGGACCCAGTACTTC
CASSGAHGTQYF
>TRBJ2-7|TRBD1|-|TRBV13
TGTGCCAGCAGCCTGGGACAGGGCTTCTACGAGCAGTACTTC
CASSLGQGFYEQYF
>TRBJ2-3|-|-|TRBV9
TGTGCCAGCAGCGTAGGTCAGGGCACAGATACGCAGTATTTT
CASSVGQGTDTQYF
>TRBJ2-7|TRBD2|-|TRBV7-4
TGTGCCAGCAGCGTAGCCCCCCCTCGCAGGTCTGCGGGAGAAGGGGTGCAGTACTTC
CASSVAPPRRSAGEGVQYF
>TRBJ2-1|TRBD2|-|TRBV9
TGTGCCAGCAGCCCGACTAGCGGCGGGGTCGGCAATGAGCAGTTCTTC
CASSPTSGGVGNEQFF
>TRBJ2-1|TRBD2|-|TRBV6-1
TGTGCCAGCAGTGAGGGAGCGGGGGGGTTAAATGAGCAGTTCTTC
CASSEGAGGLNEQFF
>TRBJ2-7|-|once|TRBV18
TGTGCCAGCTCACCCGGGATGGGGATTTACGAGCAGTACTTC
CASSPGMGIYEQYF
>TRBJ1-4|-|-|TRBV19
TGTGCCAGTAGCACCCCCAGAGGCGGTAATGAAAAACTGTTTTTT
CASSTPRGGNEKLFF
>TRBJ2-3|TRBD1|few|TRBV4-3
TGCGCCAGCAGAGACAGGGGATACACAGATACGCAGTATTTT
CASRDRGYTDTQYF
>TRBJ2-1|TRBD1|-|TRBV5-1
TGCGCCAGCATTCGGACAGGGGGGGATGAGCAGTTCTTC
CASIRTGGDEQFF
>TRBJ1-6|-|-|TRBV6-1
TGTGCCAGCAGTGAATGGTCTCGGGTATTAACATCACCCCTCCACTTT
CASSEWSRVLTSPLHF
>TRBJ2-7|TRBD2|-|TRBV27
TGTGCCAGCAGTCCGTTACTAGCGGGGGGGATTAACGAGCAGTACTTC
CASSPLLAGGINEQYF
>TRBJ2-2|TRBD2|-|TRBV5-1
TGCGCCAGCAGCTTGGAAGGAACAGGACTAGCGGAAGCGAACACCGGGGAGCTGTTTTTT
CASSLEGTGLAEANTGELFF
>TRBJ2-7|-|once|TRBV7-9
TGTTCCAGCAGCTTATCGGACAGCTCACCCTACGAGCAGTACTTC
CSSSLSDSSPYEQYF
>TRBJ2-1|-|-|TRBV14
TGTGCCAGCAGCAGCAGCAGGGGAGTGCAGTTCTTC
CASSSSRGVQFF
>TRBJ2-7|-|-|TRBV14
TGTGCCAGCAGCCACCTCTCGAGCTACGAGCAGTACTTC
CASSHLSSYEQYF
>TRBJ1-5|-|-|TRBV15
TGTGCCACCAGCAGGGGAGTGAGCAATCAGCCCCAGCATTTT
CATSRGVSNQPQHF
>TRBJ2-7|-|-|TRBV6-6
TGTGCCAGCAGAGCCCGACAGTTGGGGGGGCAGTACTTC
CASRARQLGGQYF
>TRBJ1-3|-|-|TRBV29-1
TGCAGCGTTGTTATCAGCTCTGGAAACACCATATATTTT
CSVVISSGNTIYF
>TRBJ2-2|-|-|TRBV4-3
TGCGCCAGCAGTAAAGGAGGGGCGAACACCGGGGAGCTGTTTTTT
CASSKGGANTGELFF
>TRBJ2-5|TRBD1|-|TRBV4-2
TGTGCCAGCAGCCAACGGGACAGTAACCAAGAGACCCAGTACTTC
CASSQRDSNQETQYF
>TRBJ2-2|TRBD2|-|TRBV5-1
TGCGCCAGCAGCCAAACTAGCGGGGGGTACACCGGGGAGCTGTTTTTT
CASSQTSGGYTGELFF
>TRBJ2-7|TRBD2|once|TRBV29-1
TGCAGCGTTGGGGCTAGCGGGAGGGTGCAGTACTTC
CSVGASGRVQYF
>TRBJ1-3|TRBD1|-|TRBV18
TGTGCCAGCTCATCCGGACAGGGTGGAAACACCATATATTTT
CASSSGQGGNTIYF